The present TCR beta chain was sequenced within a study of blood T cell repertoires in COVID-19 (dated by TCRdb to about 2020). About the full investigation: Collaborator samples came from the United States, Italy and Spain and covered acute and convalescent phases of COVID-19. The prospective study material was composed of cDNA or gDNA derived from T cells, B-cell-depleted T cells, or PBMCs. Deeply sampled blood TCRbeta repertoires from subjects exposed to, actively infected with, or recovered from COVID-19 were included in the dataset. The repertoires were released in a freely available public database intended as a resource for research on the immune response to SARS-CoV-2. Samples came from the ongoing ImmuneRACE study (first 160 participants) plus 1,254 subjects from 6 global collaborators. A de-identified subject ID, COVID-19 status, age in years and sex were almost always included in the sample metadata. Where available, HLA class I and class II types were taken from metadata supplied by the sample provider and were not determined by assay-based typing. Results and caveats for the whole study, not just this receptor: The amount of clinical and demographic metadata varied by source and participant and was provided uncurated.

Participants in the prospective study were aged roughly 18 to 100 years, lived in 20 to 30 United States geographic areas, and enrolled through a virtual design. Cohort assignment in the prospective study relied on participant-reported clinical history from a screening survey and a study questionnaire. Recovered participants in ImmuneRACE Cohort 3 were defined as having two consecutive negative NP/OP PCR tests, clearance from a healthcare professional, or resolution of symptoms. Mobile phlebotomists in the prospective study collected whole blood, serum and a nasopharyngeal or oropharyngeal swab from every participant. Participants in the prospective study had the option to provide additional blood draws and questionnaires over a roughly 2-month period. Prospective study blood samples were shipped either frozen or at room temperature before DNA extraction. Concerning this clone itself: This clone's antigen is unknown. No base-level quality is on record; no much larger clone is a single base apart.

The immunoSEQ Assay, a bias-controlled multiplex PCR, was used to amplify TCRbeta CDR3 regions from genomic DNA. For the original study's pipeline: Within the assay, amplification of reference gene primers was used to estimate how many nucleated cells each sample contained. To quantify the absolute abundance of each unique TCRbeta CDR3 rearrangement, sequence reads were collapsed and filtered. For each sample, productive Simpson clonality was calculated as the square root of Simpson's diversity index across productive rearrangements. TCRdb holds this immuneACCESS table with in-frame rearrangements only. Some clones are missing; in checked studies, unresolved V genes explain under half, and the rest has no known cause. The D gene and trimming were derived from the DNA, and the V and J assignments and clone size from that table. The sample contains a few hundred thousand clones, 89% of them found a single time. The ten largest make up 1.5% to 2% of the sample.

The CDR3 has 13 amino acids, counting the end cysteine and phenylalanine. The read is trimmed to its CDR3 DNA, 39 bases read in frame from base 1. The germline V end is reduced by 6 bases and the J end by 5 bases; junction bases left unmatched: 5. Sequenced sample: PBMCs or T cells enriched from blood (not recorded which). The chain was built from TRBV12-3 or TRBV12-4 and TRBJ2-5; 8 bases in the junction line up with TRBD2. This clonotype originated in a woman in her 30s who had recovered from COVID-19. The CDR3 here reads CASSRTSWETQYF. Read as DNA, the sequence is TGTGCCAGCAGCCGGACTAGCTGGGAGACCCAGTACTTC.